The 32 T cell receptor beta chains below come from one sample, sequenced in a study of T cells after yellow fever vaccination. One entry per CDR3 protein results from TCRdb running MiXCR on the 5' RACE reads. The sample has hundreds of thousands of distinct CDR3 sequences, approximately 13% seen once. Sequences were derived from PBMCs, sampled on the day of the yellow fever booster vaccination. The receptors originated from a man aged 25 to 45 who received the YFV17D yellow fever vaccine.

This clonotype was counted at least ten times. The V call is TRBV10-3, the J call TRBJ2-1; 10 bases match TRBD2. The CDR3 has 15 residues. After removal of 3 bases from V and 10 bases from J, the junction contained 9 bases not matched to a gene. Germline CDR1 is ENHRY and CDR2 is SYGVKD. The CDR3 DNA reads as TGTGCCATCAGTGAATTGGCTAGCGGGAGTCTAGAGCAGTTCTTC. Translation: CAISELASGSLEQFF.

J is TRBJ2-7 and V is TRBV7-2; D remains ambiguous. Trimming stripped 0 bases from V and 1 base from J, with 10 bases between. This CDR3 contains 15 residues. Germline CDR1 and CDR2: SGHTA and FQGNSA. CDR3 sequence (DNA): TGTGCCAGCAGCTTAGCGGAGACCGCATCCTACGAGCAGTACTTC. Protein: CASSLAETASYEQYF. The full variable domain, its missing parts supplied by reference TRBV7-2 and TRBJ2-7, is GAGVSQSPSNKVTEKGKDVELRCDPISGHTALYWYRQSLGQGLEFLIYFQGNSAPDKSGLPSDRFSAERTGGSVSTLTIQRTQQEDSAVYLCASSLAETASYEQYFGPGTRLTVT.

The gene calls are TRBV6-2 or TRBV6-3 and TRBJ2-7; TRBD1 agrees at 8 bases. Per the germline V gene, CDR1 is MNHEY and CDR2 is SVGEGT. The CDR3 covers 15 residues. V lost 5 bases to trimming and J lost 3 bases; unmatched junction nucleotides: 9. CDR3 DNA: TGTGCCAGCAGTACCCGATTGACAGGGGACTACGAGCAGTACTTC. Translating gives CASSTRLTGDYEQYF.

This clonotype was counted a few times. This chain links TRBV7-2 with TRBJ2-1; D remains ambiguous. Deletions cut 4 bases from V and 8 bases from J, with 12 bases between. This CDR3 comprises 13 residues. In germline, CDR1 is SGHTA, CDR2 FQGNSA. The CDR3 bases are TGTGCCAGCAGCTCCTTCAAGGGCGATGAGCAGTTCTTC. Its protein product is CASSSFKGDEQFF.

The CDR3 nucleotides are TGTGCCAGCAGCTCACTGGCTAGCGGGCTGTACGAGCAGTACTTC. Its protein product is CASSSLASGLYEQYF. The chain couples TRBV5-6 to TRBJ2-7; the match to TRBD2 covers 8 bases. Germline loops: CDR1 SGHDT, CDR2 YYEEEE. The CDR3 consists of 15 residues. Germline trimming cut 3 bases from V and 4 bases from J; bases unmatched to any gene: 9.

The J gene is TRBJ2-1, the V gene TRBV7-8, with D tentatively TRBD1 (5 bases). Germline V gene lookup returns CDR1 SGHVS and CDR2 FQNEAQ. The length of the CDR3 is 15 residues. V was shortened by 1 base and J by 5 bases, with 12 bases between the two germline ends. In nucleotides, the CDR3 is TGTGCCAGCAGCTTAGTTGTTTCAGGGCACAATGAGCAGTTCTTC. This sequence encodes CASSLVVSGHNEQFF. The full variable domain, its missing parts supplied by reference TRBV7-8 and TRBJ2-1, is GAGVSQSPRYKVAKRGQDVALRCDPISGHVSLFWYQQALGQGPEFLTYFQNEAQLDKSGLPSDRFFAERPEGSVSTLKIQRTQQEDSAVYLCASSLVVSGHNEQFFGPGTRLTVL.

This sequence joins TRBV12-3 or TRBV12-4 and TRBJ1-1; D remains ambiguous. The V end lost 3 bases, the J end lost 0 bases, and 8 bases lay between the germline ends. The CDR3 spans 14 residues. This chain's CDR3 is CASSFRRLNTEAFF. DNA for the CDR3: TGTGCCAGCAGTTTCAGGAGACTGAACACTGAAGCTTTCTTT.

This clonotype has a handful of counts. The chain links TRBV5-6 to TRBJ2-7; no clear D. This CDR3 has 15 amino acids. The V and J ends lost 4 bases and 0 bases respectively, with 14 bases between them. Germline loops: CDR1 SGHDT, CDR2 YYEEEE. CDR3 in amino acids: CASSTAGEPSYEQYF. The CDR3 DNA reads as TGTGCCAGCAGCACAGCTGGAGAGCCCTCCTACGAGCAGTACTTC.

This clonotype was seen only a few times. In nucleotides, the CDR3 is TGTGCCAGCAGTTCCCCGGGGGCGGGAGAAGGCAATGAGCAGTTCTTC. Translating gives CASSSPGAGEGNEQFF. J is TRBJ2-1 and V is TRBV6-5; TRBD2 is a possible D gene (7 bases). The germline gives CDR1 MNHEY, CDR2 SVGAGI. This CDR3 region has 16 residues. Deletions cut 4 bases from V and 6 bases from J, with 19 bases between.

This clonotype was seen more than once but under ten times. V and J are TRBV7-9 and TRBJ2-5; D unclear. This CDR3 region has 13 residues. Germline V gene data show CDR1 as SEHNR and CDR2 as FQNEAQ (reference sequence). The germline V and J ends were trimmed by 1 base and 5 bases, with 8 bases remaining between them. The DNA for the CDR3 is TGTGCCAGCAGCTTAGAATATTCGGAGACCCAGTACTTC. It is translated as CASSLEYSETQYF.

In its sample, this clonotype was seen many times. The chain links TRBV5-1 to TRBJ2-1; D unclear. Germline lookup yields CDR1 SGHRS and CDR2 YFSETQ. V shed 2 bases and J shed 5 bases, with 5 bases lying between them. The CDR3 extends over 12 amino acids. The CDR3 sequence is CASSFRDNEQFF. Written as DNA, the CDR3 is TGCGCCAGCAGCTTCCGCGACAATGAGCAGTTCTTC.

This clonotype showed up just a few times. The rearrangement uses TRBV27 and TRBJ1-2; D is unresolved. Trimming took 8 bases from V and 4 from J, leaving 14 bases between them. The germline V gene has CDR1 MNHEY and CDR2 SMNVEV (reference sequence). This CDR3 is 13 amino acids long. The CDR3 region is CASSADGIYGYTF. CDR3 bases: TGTGCCAGCTCTGCGGACGGAATCTATGGCTACACCTTC.

This clonotype appeared a few times. The gene calls are TRBV20-1 and TRBJ2-3; D uncertain. Looked up from germline, CDR1 is DFQATT and CDR2 is SNEGSKA (reference sequence). V was trimmed by 4 bases and J by 3 bases, leaving 11 bases between them. The CDR3 length is 13 residues. The CDR3 sequence is CSAILTRTDTQYF. The CDR3, as DNA: TGCAGTGCTATCTTAACGAGAACAGATACGCAGTATTTT.

The chain uses TRBV19 and TRBJ2-2; tentatively, D is TRBD2 (6 bases). CDR1 LNHDA and CDR2 SQIVND come from the germline V gene (reference sequence). The CDR3 consists of 15 residues. V was clipped by 10 bases and J by 5 bases, with 20 bases between them. This chain's CDR3 is CATWGRREQTGELFF. The CDR3 DNA follows: TGTGCCACCTGGGGTCGGAGGGAGCAGACCGGGGAGCTGTTTTTT.

A few counts support this clonotype. This sequence joins TRBV25-1 and TRBJ2-3; no clear D gene. The germline V gene has CDR1 MGHDK and CDR2 SYGVNS. The CDR3 loop spans 13 amino acids. V lost 3 bases and J 7 bases, leaving 11 bases between the germline ends. The CDR3 region is CASSEASPNTQYF. In DNA form, the CDR3 reads TGTGCCAGCAGTGAGGCTAGTCCAAATACGCAGTATTTT.

The chain carries TRBV18 and TRBJ2-7; 9 bases are a match to TRBD1. The CDR3 has 16 residues. The V and J ends lost 2 bases and 3 bases, in that order; junction bases with no gene match: 8. The germline V gene encodes CDR1 KGHSH and CDR2 LQKENI. The CDR3 nucleotides read TGTGCCAGCTCACCAAGGGGACAGGGCGGGGACTACGAGCAGTACTTC. Its translation: CASSPRGQGGDYEQYF.

The CDR3 protein is CASSFQMNTEAFF. CDR3 coding DNA: TGTGCCAGCAGCTTCCAAATGAACACTGAAGCTTTCTTT. The chain joins TRBV12-3 or TRBV12-4 to TRBJ1-1, with unresolved D. The V end was cut by 6 bases, the J end by 0 bases, with 8 bases between. The CDR3 has 13 residues.

J is TRBJ1-1 and V is TRBV29-1, with 8 nucleotides matching TRBD1. Unmatched junction bases numbered 4, after V lost 4 bases and J lost 0 bases. The germline V gene has CDR1 SQVTM and CDR2 ANQGSEA. This CDR3 has 14 amino acids. CDR3 coding DNA: TGCAGCGTTGGGACAGGGTGGCTGAACACTGAAGCTTTCTTT. This translates into CSVGTGWLNTEAFF.

This clonotype was detected ten times or more. The J gene is TRBJ2-7, the V gene TRBV20-1, with 11 bases that match TRBD2. This CDR3 is built from 16 residues. Germline CDR1 is DFQATT and CDR2 is SNEGSKA (reference sequence). V lost 1 base and J lost 0; bases outside the gene matches: 5. CDR3 DNA: TGCAGTGCTAGAGGGGGAGGACTAGCGGGCTCCTACGAGCAGTACTTC. Encoded protein: CSARGGGLAGSYEQYF.

This clonotype has at least ten counts. The chain combines TRBV4-3 with TRBJ2-2, with unresolved D. Germline CDR1 and CDR2: LGHNA and YSLEER. V lost 2 bases, J lost 1 base, and 14 bases lay in between. The CDR3 totals 17 residues. In nucleotides, the CDR3 is TGCGCCAGCAGCCAAAGCCCCTTTGGTGAGAACACCGGGGAGCTGTTTTTT. Translating it yields CASSQSPFGENTGELFF.

The V call is TRBV30, the J call TRBJ2-1; 7 bases match TRBD1. The trim removed 1 base at V and 8 bases at J, leaving 2 bases unmatched. The CDR3 totals 12 residues. Germline V gene data show CDR1 as GTSNPN and CDR2 as SVGIG (reference sequence). DNA of the CDR3: TGTGCCTGGAGTGACAGGGGTGATGAGCAGTTCTTC. It encodes CAWSDRGDEQFF.

This clonotype was observed a few times. The genes are TRBV27 and TRBJ2-7; the D gene is possibly TRBD1 (6 bases). Per germline, CDR1 MNHEY and CDR2 SMNVEV (reference sequence). With 10 bases removed from V and 3 bases from J, the gap between germline ends came to 10 bases. The CDR3 runs 11 residues. CDR3 amino acids: CATRGGYEQYF. CDR3 in DNA: TGTGCCACCAGGGGCGGCTACGAGCAGTACTTC.

This clonotype has just a few counts. The rearrangement uses TRBV7-2 and TRBJ1-2; tentative D call: TRBD1 (5 bases). V lost 2 bases and J lost 0, with 7 bases in between. CDR3 length: 14 amino acids. The germline V gene has CDR1 SGHTA and CDR2 FQGNSA. This chain's CDR3 is CASSLTGPNYGYTF. The CDR3 DNA is TGTGCCAGCAGCTTAACGGGGCCTAACTATGGCTACACCTTC.

This chain uses TRBV9 with TRBJ1-1; D not certain. Germline CDR1 and CDR2: SGDLS and YYNGEE. This CDR3 has 14 amino acids. V lost 4 bases, J lost 1 base, and 11 bases lay in between. For the CDR3, the DNA is TGTGCCAGCAGCATCACACCGACGAACACTGAAGCTTTCTTT. This gives the protein CASSITPTNTEAFF. The full variable domain, in which reference TRBV9 and TRBJ1-1 provide the parts outside the CDR3, is DSGVTQTPKHLITATGQRVTLRCSPRSGDLSVYWYQQSLDQGLQFLIQYYNGEERAKGNILERFSAQQFPDLHSELNLSSLELGDSALYFCASSITPTNTEAFFGQGTRLTVV.

The V gene is TRBV7-6, the J gene TRBJ2-4; no definite D call. V was trimmed by 2 bases and J by 6 bases, leaving 8 bases between them. Germline values: CDR1 SGHVS, CDR2 FNYEAQ. The CDR3 totals 13 residues. For the CDR3, the DNA is TGTGCCAGCAGCTTACAGTCAGGAAACATTCAGTACTTC. Translated, it gives CASSLQSGNIQYF.

This clonotype has at least ten counts. V and J are TRBV6-5 and TRBJ2-7, with 14 nucleotides matching TRBD2. The CDR3 is 17 residues long. The V and J ends lost 5 bases and 4 bases, in that order; junction bases with no gene match: 10. Per germline, CDR1 MNHEY and CDR2 SVGAGI. The CDR3 loop reads CASSPPPGLAGAYEQYF. CDR3 coding DNA: TGTGCCAGCAGTCCTCCCCCGGGACTAGCGGGAGCATACGAGCAGTACTTC.

This CDR3 reads CASSLGDGSETQYF. The CDR3 DNA reads as TGTGCCAGCAGCTTGGGCGACGGGAGTGAGACCCAGTACTTC. The V gene is TRBV5-4, the J gene TRBJ2-5; perhaps TRBD2 as D (6 bases). Germline CDR1 reads SGHNT; CDR2 reads YYREEE (reference sequence). The V and J ends lost 0 bases and 5 bases respectively, with 11 bases between them. The CDR3 covers 14 residues.

As concerns this clonotype: A much larger clone differs from this one at a single base, so this may be a read error. The V and J genes are TRBV7-2 and TRBJ1-1; D not certain. Germline V gene sequence: CDR1 SGHTA, CDR2 FQGNSA. The CDR3 loop spans 12 amino acids. The germline V and J ends were trimmed by 3 bases and 0 bases, with 2 bases remaining between them. The CDR3 protein is CASSFVNTEAFF. DNA for the CDR3: TGTGCCAGCAGCTTTGTGAACACTGAAGCTTTCTTT.

This clonotype was seen ten or more times. This chain uses TRBV27 with TRBJ1-5; D might be TRBD1 (6 bases). Germline lookup yields CDR1 MNHEY and CDR2 SMNVEV (reference sequence). The CDR3 extends over 15 amino acids. V was cut by 3 bases and J by 1 base, with 10 bases left in between. CDR3 sequence reads: CASSLGGLSNQPQHF. CDR3 in DNA: TGTGCCAGCAGTTTGGGGGGGCTAAGCAATCAGCCCCAGCATTTT.

This clonotype was picked up a small number of times. This chain joins TRBV6-5 and TRBJ2-2, with a possible D match to TRBD2 (6 bases). With 2 bases removed from V and 3 bases from J, the gap between germline ends came to 7 bases. Germline CDR1 and CDR2: MNHEY and SVGAGI. CDR3 length: 14 residues. The CDR3 loop is CASSYGLYTGELFF. The CDR3 bases are TGTGCCAGCAGTTACGGACTATACACCGGGGAGCTGTTTTTT.

This chain links TRBV7-9 with TRBJ1-1, with no clear D. The length of the CDR3 is 14 residues. V was pared by 0 bases and J by 7 bases, with 12 bases between. From germline, CDR1 is SEHNR and CDR2 FQNEAQ (reference sequence). The CDR3 sequence is CASSLALTWDEAFF. As DNA, the CDR3 is TGTGCCAGCAGCTTAGCGCTAACATGGGATGAAGCTTTCTTT.

This clonotype has a handful of counts. The chain is built from TRBV7-2 and TRBJ1-1; 10 nucleotides agree with TRBD1. The trim removed 6 bases at V and 8 bases at J, leaving 6 bases unmatched. The CDR3 runs to 13 residues. The germline V gene encodes CDR1 SGHTA and CDR2 FQGNSA. CDR3 coding DNA: TGTGCCAGCAGACGACAGGGGGCCGCAGAAGCTTTCTTT. Encoded protein: CASRRQGAAEAFF.